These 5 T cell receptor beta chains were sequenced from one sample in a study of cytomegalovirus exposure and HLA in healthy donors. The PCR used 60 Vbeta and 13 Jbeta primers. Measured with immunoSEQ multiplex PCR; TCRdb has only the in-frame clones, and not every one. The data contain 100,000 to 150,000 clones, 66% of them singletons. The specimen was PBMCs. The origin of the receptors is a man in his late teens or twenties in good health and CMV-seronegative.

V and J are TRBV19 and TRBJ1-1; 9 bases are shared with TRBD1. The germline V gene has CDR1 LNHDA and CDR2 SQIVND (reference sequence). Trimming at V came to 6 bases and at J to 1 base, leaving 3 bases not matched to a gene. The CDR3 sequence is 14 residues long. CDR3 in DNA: TGTGCCAGTAGGGGACAGGGCTCGAACACTGAAGCTTTCTTT. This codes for CASRGQGSNTEAFF.

CDR3 protein: CASSPTGARYYGYTF. As DNA, the CDR3 is TGTGCCAGCAGTCCTACAGGGGCTCGATACTATGGCTACACCTTC. The chain uses TRBV2 and TRBJ1-2; TRBD1 matches 7 bases. The J segment lost 3 bases and the V segment lost 5 bases, leaving 9 bases of the junction unmatched. The CDR3 is 15 amino acids. From germline, CDR1 is SNHLY and CDR2 FYNNEI.

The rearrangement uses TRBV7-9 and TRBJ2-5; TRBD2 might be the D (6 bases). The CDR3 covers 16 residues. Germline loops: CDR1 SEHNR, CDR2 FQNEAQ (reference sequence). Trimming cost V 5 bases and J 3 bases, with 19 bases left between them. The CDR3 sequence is CASSRPRQRAEETQYF. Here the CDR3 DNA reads TGTGCCAGCAGCCGACCACGCCAGCGGGCTGAAGAGACCCAGTACTTC.

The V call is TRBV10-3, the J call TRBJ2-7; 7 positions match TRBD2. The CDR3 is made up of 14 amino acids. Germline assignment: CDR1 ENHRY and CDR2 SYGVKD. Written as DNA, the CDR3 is TGTGTGGGGGTTTTGGGGGGGTGGGGCGACGAGCAGTACTTC. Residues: CVGVLGGWGDEQYF.

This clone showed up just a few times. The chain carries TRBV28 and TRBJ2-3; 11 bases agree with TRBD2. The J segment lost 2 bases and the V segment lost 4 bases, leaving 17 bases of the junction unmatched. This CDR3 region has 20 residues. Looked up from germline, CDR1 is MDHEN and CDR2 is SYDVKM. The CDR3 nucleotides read TGTGCCAGCAGTTCCCCCACCACAGTGATAGCGGGAGGGATCACAGATACGCAGTATTTT. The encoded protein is CASSSPTTVIAGGITDTQYF.